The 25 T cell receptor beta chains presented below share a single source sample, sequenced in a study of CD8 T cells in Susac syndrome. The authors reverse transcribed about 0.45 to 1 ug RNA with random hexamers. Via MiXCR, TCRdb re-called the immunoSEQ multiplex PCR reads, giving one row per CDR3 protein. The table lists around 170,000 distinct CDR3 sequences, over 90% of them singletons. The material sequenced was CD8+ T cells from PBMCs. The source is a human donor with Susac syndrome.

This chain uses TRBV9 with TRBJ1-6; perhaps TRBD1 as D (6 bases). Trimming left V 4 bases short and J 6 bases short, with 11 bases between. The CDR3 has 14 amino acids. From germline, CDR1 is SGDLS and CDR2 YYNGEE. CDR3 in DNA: TGTGCCAGCAGCCTACAGGGCGGTAATTCACCCCTCCACTTT. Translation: CASSLQGGNSPLHF.

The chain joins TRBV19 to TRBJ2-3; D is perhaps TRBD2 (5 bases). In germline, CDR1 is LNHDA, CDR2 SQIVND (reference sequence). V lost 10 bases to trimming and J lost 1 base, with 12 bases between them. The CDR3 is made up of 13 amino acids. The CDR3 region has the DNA TGTGCCACCGGACTTAGAGGCACAGATACGCAGTATTTT. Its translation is CATGLRGTDTQYF.

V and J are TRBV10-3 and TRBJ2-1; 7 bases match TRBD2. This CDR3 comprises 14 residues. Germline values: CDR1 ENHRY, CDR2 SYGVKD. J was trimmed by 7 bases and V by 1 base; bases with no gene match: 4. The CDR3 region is CAISELTGGNEQFF. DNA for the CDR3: TGTGCCATCAGTGAGTTAACGGGAGGTAATGAGCAGTTCTTC.

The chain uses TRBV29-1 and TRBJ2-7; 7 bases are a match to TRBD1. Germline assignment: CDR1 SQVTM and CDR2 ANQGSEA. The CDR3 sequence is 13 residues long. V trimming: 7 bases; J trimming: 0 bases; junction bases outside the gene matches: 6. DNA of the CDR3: TGCAGCGGCCGGGACAGCCTCTCCTACGAGCAGTACTTC. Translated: CSGRDSLSYEQYF.

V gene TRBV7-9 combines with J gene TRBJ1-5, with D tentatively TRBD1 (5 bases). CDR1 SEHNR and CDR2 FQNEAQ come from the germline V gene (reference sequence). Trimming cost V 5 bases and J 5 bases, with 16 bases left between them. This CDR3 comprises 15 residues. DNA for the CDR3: TGTGCCAGCAGCAGAGCGGACATCTGGGATCAGCCCCAGCATTTT. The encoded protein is CASSRADIWDQPQHF.

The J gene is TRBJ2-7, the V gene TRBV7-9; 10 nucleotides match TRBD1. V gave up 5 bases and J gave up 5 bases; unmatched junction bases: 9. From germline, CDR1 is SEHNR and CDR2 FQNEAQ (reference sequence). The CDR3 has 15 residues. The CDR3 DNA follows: TGTGCCAGCAGCGTCGATAGGACAGGGGGTCACGAGCAGTACTTC. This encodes CASSVDRTGGHEQYF.

The CDR3 here is CASAPGSPSEQFF. In DNA, the CDR3 is TGTGCCAGCGCTCCTGGATCCCCTAGTGAGCAGTTCTTC. This rearrangement joins TRBV6-5 to TRBJ2-1; D is ambiguous. The CDR3 extends over 13 amino acids. CDR1 MNHEY and CDR2 SVGAGI come from the germline V gene. Trimming stripped 8 bases from V and 9 bases from J, with 17 bases between.

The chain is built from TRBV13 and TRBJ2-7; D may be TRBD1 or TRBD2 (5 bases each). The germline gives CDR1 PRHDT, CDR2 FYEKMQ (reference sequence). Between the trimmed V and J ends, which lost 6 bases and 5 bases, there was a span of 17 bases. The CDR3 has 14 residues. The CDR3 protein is CASRPSGLKDEQYF. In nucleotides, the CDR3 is TGTGCCAGCAGACCCTCGGGGCTTAAAGACGAGCAGTACTTC.

CDR3 sequence (DNA): TGTGCCAGCAGTGAAGCGGTCGGGCCGTACACCACAGATACGCAGTATTTT. This encodes CASSEAVGPYTTDTQYF. V usage is TRBV2 and J usage is TRBJ2-3; D is uncertain. The CDR3 contains 17 residues. Between the trimmed V and J ends, which lost 0 bases and 2 bases, there was a span of 15 bases. Per germline, CDR1 SNHLY and CDR2 FYNNEI. Full variable domain (remainder filled in from reference TRBV2 and TRBJ2-3): EPEVTQTPSHQVTQMGQEVILRCVPISNHLYFYWYRQILGQKVEFLVSFYNNEISEKSEIFDDQFSVERPDGSNFTLKIRSTKLEDSAMYFCASSEAVGPYTTDTQYFGPGTRLTVL.

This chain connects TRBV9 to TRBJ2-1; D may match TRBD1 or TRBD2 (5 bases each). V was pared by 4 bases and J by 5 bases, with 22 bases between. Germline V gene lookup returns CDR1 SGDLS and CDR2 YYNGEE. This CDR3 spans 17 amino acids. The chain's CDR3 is CASSPFGLGGSHNEQFF. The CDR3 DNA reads TGTGCCAGCAGCCCTTTCGGTCTTGGGGGTTCCCACAATGAGCAGTTCTTC.

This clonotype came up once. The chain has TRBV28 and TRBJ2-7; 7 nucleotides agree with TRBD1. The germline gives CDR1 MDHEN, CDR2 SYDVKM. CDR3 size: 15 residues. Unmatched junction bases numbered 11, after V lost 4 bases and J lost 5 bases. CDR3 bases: TGTGCCAGCAGTTCCGGACAGGAAGAGGTCAACGAGCAGTACTTC. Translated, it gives CASSSGQEEVNEQYF. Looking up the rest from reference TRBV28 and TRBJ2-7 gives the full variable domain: DVKVTQSSRYLVKRTGEKVFLECVQDMDHENMFWYRQDPGLGLRLIYFSYDVKMKEKGDIPEGYSVSREKKERFSLILESASTNQTSMYLCASSSGQEEVNEQYFGPGTRLTVT.

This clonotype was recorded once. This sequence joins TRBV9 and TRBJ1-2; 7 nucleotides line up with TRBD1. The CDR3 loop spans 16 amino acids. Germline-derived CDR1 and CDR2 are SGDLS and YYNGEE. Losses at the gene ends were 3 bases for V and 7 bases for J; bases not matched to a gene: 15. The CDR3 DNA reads TGTGCCAGCAGCGCGGACGAGACAGGGTTTCGTGGTGGCTACACCTTC. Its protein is CASSADETGFRGGYTF.

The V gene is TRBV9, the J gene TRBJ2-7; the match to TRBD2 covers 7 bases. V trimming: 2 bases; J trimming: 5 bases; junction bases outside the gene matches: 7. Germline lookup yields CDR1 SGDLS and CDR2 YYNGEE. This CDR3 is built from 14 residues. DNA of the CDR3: TGTGCCAGCAGCGTCGGACTAGTGGGGCACGAGCAGTACTTC. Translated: CASSVGLVGHEQYF.

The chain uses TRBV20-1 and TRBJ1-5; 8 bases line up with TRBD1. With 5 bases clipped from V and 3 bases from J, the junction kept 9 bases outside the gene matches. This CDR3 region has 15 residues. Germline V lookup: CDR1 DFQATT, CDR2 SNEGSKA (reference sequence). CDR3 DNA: TGCAGTGCTCAAACAGGGGGTTGGGACAATCAGCCCCAGCATTTT. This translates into CSAQTGGWDNQPQHF.

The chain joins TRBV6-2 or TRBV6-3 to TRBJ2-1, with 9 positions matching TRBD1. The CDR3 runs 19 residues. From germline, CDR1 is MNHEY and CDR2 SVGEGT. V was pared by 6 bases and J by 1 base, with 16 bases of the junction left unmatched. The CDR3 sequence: CASRGPGTGRAKSYNEQFF. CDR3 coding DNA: TGTGCCAGCAGAGGTCCCGGGACAGGGCGGGCTAAATCCTACAATGAGCAGTTCTTC.

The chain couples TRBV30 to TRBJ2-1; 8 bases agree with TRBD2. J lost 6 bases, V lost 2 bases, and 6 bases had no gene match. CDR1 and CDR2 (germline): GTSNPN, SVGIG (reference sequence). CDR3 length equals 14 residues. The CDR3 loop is CAWSRGGSANEQFF. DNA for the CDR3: TGTGCCTGGAGTCGGGGGGGATCCGCCAATGAGCAGTTCTTC.

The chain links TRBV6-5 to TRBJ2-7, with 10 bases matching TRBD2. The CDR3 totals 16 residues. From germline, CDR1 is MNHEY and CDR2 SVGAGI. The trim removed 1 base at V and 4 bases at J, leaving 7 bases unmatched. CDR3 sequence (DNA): TGTGCCAGCAGTTACTTCGGACTAGCGGAGACGTACGAGCAGTACTTC. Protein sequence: CASSYFGLAETYEQYF.

The CDR3 reads CASSHGTHDEQYF. In DNA, the CDR3 is TGTGCCAGCAGCCACGGGACACACGACGAGCAGTACTTC. This chain links TRBV12-3 or TRBV12-4 with TRBJ2-7, with a weak D call TRBD1 (6 bases). Trimming left V 6 bases short and J 5 bases short, with 14 bases between. The CDR3 consists of 13 residues.

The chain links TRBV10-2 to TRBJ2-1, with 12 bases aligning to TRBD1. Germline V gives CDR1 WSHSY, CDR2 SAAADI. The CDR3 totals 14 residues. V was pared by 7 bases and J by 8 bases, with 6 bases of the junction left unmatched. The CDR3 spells CASMGQGASDEQFF. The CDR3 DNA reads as TGCGCCAGCATGGGACAGGGGGCGAGCGATGAGCAGTTCTTC.

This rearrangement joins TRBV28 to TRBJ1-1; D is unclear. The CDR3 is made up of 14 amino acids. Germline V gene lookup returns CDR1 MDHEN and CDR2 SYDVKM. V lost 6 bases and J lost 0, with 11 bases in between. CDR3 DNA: TGTGCCAGCAGACGACCAAACATGAACACTGAAGCTTTCTTT. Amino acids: CASRRPNMNTEAFF. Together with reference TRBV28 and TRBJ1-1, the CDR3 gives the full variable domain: DVKVTQSSRYLVKRTGEKVFLECVQDMDHENMFWYRQDPGLGLRLIYFSYDVKMKEKGDIPEGYSVSREKKERFSLILESASTNQTSMYLCASRRPNMNTEAFFGQGTRLTVV.

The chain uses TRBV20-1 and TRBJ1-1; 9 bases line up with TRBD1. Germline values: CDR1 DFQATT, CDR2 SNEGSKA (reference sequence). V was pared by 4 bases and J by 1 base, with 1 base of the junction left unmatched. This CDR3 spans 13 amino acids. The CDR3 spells CSATGQGNTEAFF. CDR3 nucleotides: TGCAGTGCTACGGGACAGGGGAACACTGAAGCTTTCTTT.

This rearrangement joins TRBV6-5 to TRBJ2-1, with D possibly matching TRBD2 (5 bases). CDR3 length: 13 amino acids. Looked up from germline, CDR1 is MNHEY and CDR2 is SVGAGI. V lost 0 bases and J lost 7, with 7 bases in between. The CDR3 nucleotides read TGTGCCAGCAGTTACTCGCCGGGAAATGAGCAGTTCTTC. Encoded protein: CASSYSPGNEQFF.

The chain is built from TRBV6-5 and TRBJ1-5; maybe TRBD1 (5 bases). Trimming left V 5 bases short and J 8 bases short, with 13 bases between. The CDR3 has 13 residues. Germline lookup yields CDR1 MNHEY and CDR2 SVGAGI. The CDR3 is CASSRQPREPQHF. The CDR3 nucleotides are TGTGCCAGCAGTCGACAACCCAGGGAGCCCCAGCATTTT.

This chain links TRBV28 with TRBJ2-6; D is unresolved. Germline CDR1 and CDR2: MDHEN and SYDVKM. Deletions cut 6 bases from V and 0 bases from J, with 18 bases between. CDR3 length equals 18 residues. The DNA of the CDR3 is TGTGCCAGCAGGTTGGTATCGGCAGGCTACTCTGGGGCCAACGTCCTGACTTTC. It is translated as CASRLVSAGYSGANVLTF.

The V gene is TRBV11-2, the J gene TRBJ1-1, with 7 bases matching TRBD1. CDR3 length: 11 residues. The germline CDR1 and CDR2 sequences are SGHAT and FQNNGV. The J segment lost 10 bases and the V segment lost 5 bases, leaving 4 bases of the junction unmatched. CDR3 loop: CASSHNRGAFF. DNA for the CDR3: TGTGCCAGCAGCCACAACAGGGGAGCTTTCTTT. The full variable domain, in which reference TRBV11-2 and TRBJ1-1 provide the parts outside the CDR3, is EAGVAQSPRYKIIEKRQSVAFWCNPISGHATLYWYQQILGQGPKLLIQFQNNGVVDDSQLPKDRFSAERLKGVDSTLKIQPAKLEDSAVYLCASSHNRGAFFGQGTRLTVV.